This TCR beta chain was identified in a study of control samples from healthy donors and cancer patients. Trimming removed 8 bases from V and 4 bases from J, with 11 bases in between. The CDR3 contains 12 residues. Germline V gene data show CDR1 as MNHEY and CDR2 as SMNVEV (reference sequence). Sequencing used immunoSEQ multiplex PCR; TCRdb keeps in-frame clones, though not all of them. Of about 120,000 clones in the sample, about 83% were seen once. The chain is built from TRBV27 and TRBJ1-2, with D tentatively TRBD1 (5 bases). The material sequenced was blood. This TCR came from a man aged 25-40 years in good health. CDR3 in amino acids: CASGRRGYGYTF. The CDR3 bases are TGTGCCAGCGGAAGGAGGGGCTATGGCTACACCTTC.